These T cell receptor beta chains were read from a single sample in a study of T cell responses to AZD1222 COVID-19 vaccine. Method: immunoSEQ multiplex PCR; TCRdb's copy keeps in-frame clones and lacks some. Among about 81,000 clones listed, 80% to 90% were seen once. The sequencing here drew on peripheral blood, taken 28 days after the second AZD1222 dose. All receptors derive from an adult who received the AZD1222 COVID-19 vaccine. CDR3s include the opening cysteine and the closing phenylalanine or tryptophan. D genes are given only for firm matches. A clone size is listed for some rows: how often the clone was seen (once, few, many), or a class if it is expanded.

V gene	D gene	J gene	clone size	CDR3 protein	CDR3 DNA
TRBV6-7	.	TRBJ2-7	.	CASSLLAHEQYF	TGTGCCAGCAGTTTATTGGCCCACGAGCAGTACTTC
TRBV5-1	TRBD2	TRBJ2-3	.	CASSREDYALDTQYF	TGCGCCAGCAGCCGGGAGGACTATGCCTTGGATACGCAGTATTTT
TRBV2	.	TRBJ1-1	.	CASSRERTEAFF	TGTGCCAGCAGCAGGGAACGCACTGAAGCTTTCTTT
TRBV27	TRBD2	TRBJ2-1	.	CASSPGTSGGNEQFF	TGTGCCAGCAGTCCCGGGACTAGCGGGGGGAATGAGCAGTTCTTC
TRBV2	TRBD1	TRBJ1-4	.	CASTKRGLGEKLFF	TGTGCCAGCACCAAGAGGGGGCTCGGGGAAAAACTGTTTTTT
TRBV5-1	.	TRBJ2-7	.	CASSLEGFNYEQYF	TGCGCCAGCAGCTTGGAAGGTTTTAACTACGAGCAGTACTTC
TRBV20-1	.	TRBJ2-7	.	CSARDSYEQYF	TGCAGTGCTAGAGATTCCTACGAGCAGTACTTC
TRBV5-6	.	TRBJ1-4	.	CASSRSSNEKLFF	TGTGCCAGCAGCCGAAGCAGTAATGAAAAACTGTTTTTT
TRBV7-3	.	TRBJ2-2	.	CASSLQGGFDTGELFF	TGTGCCAGCAGTTTACAGGGAGGCTTTGACACCGGGGAGCTGTTTTTT
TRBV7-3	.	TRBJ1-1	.	CASKYDSMNTEAFF	TGTGCCAGCAAATACGACAGCATGAACACTGAAGCTTTCTTT
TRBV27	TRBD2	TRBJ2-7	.	CASNRTSCVYEQYF	TGTGCCAGCAATCGGACTAGCTGTGTCTACGAGCAGTACTTC
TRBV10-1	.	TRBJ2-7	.	CASSESRSGDEQYF	TGCGCCAGCAGTGAGTCCCGGTCGGGGGACGAGCAGTACTTC
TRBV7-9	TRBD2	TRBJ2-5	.	CASSLLLRGKETQYF	TGTGCCAGCAGCTTATTGTTGCGGGGGAAAGAGACCCAGTACTTC
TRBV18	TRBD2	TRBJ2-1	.	CASSPPSGRGNEQFF	TGTGCCAGCTCACCACCTAGCGGGAGAGGCAATGAGCAGTTCTTC
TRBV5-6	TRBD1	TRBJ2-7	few	CASSRDRINEQYF	TGTGCCAGCAGCCGGGACAGAATCAACGAGCAGTACTTC
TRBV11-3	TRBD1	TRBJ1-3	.	CASSLVSGQDRSGNTIYF	TGTGCCAGCAGCTTAGTGTCCGGACAGGACCGCTCTGGAAACACCATATATTTT
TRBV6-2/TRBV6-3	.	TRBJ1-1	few	CASSSDPGVNTEAFF	TGTGCCAGCAGCAGCGATCCAGGGGTGAACACTGAAGCTTTCTTT
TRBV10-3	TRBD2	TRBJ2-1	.	CAISVLAETYNEQFF	TGTGCCATCAGTGTACTAGCGGAAACCTACAATGAGCAGTTCTTC
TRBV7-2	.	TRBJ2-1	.	CASSLASAGYNEQFF	TGTGCCAGCAGCTTAGCTAGCGCGGGATACAATGAGCAGTTCTTC
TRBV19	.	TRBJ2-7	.	CASSISRDSYEQYF	TGTGCCAGTAGTATCTCCAGGGACTCCTACGAGCAGTACTTC
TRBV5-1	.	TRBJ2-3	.	CASSPVIAGTDTQYF	TGCGCCAGCAGCCCCGTTATCGCGGGGACAGATACGCAGTATTTT
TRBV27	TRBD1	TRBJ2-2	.	CASRPKRGQPNTGELFF	TGTGCCAGCAGGCCCAAAAGGGGACAGCCCAACACCGGGGAGCTGTTTTTT
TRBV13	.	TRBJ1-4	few	CASSPSTTNEKLFF	TGTGCCAGCAGCCCCTCAACAACTAATGAAAAACTGTTTTTT
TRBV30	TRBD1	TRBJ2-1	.	CAWSFFRGTGGFNEQFF	TGTGCCTGGAGTTTTTTCAGAGGGACAGGGGGCTTTAATGAGCAGTTCTTC
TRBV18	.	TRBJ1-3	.	CASSPETGTSGNTIYF	TGTGCCAGCTCACCAGAAACAGGGACCTCTGGAAACACCATATATTTT
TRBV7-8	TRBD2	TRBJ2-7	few	CASSRGLAGADYEQYF	TGTGCCAGCAGCAGAGGACTAGCGGGAGCGGATTACGAGCAGTACTTC
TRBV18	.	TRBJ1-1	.	CASSLMNTEAFF	TGTGCCAGCTCATTAATGAACACTGAAGCTTTCTTT
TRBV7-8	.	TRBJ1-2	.	CASSLVADIGTSGYGYTF	TGTGCCAGCAGCTTAGTAGCGGACATCGGAACCTCTGGCTATGGCTACACCTTC
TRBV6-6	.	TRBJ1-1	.	CASSLGVGGVVNTEAFF	TGTGCCAGCAGTCTCGGGGTGGGGGGCGTTGTGAACACTGAAGCTTTCTTT
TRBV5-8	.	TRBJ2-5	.	CASSQGSRLETQYF	TGTGCCAGCAGCCAGGGAAGCAGGTTGGAGACCCAGTACTTC
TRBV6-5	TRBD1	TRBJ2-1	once	CASSLQGQGSGEQFF	TGTGCCAGCAGCCTACAGGGACAGGGGTCTGGTGAGCAGTTCTTC
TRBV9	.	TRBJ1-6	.	CASSVAAGYNSPLHF	TGTGCCAGCAGCGTAGCGGCGGGCTATAATTCACCCCTCCACTTT
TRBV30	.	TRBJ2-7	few	CAWSVYPGQNPYEQYF	TGTGCCTGGAGCGTGTATCCGGGACAAAACCCCTACGAGCAGTACTTC
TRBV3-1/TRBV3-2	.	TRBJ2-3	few	CASSQGRGEQYF	TGTGCCAGCAGCCAAGGGAGGGGGGAGCAGTATTTT
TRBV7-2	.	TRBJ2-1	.	CASSLQVLNEQFF	TGTGCCAGCAGCTTACAGGTTCTGAATGAGCAGTTCTTC
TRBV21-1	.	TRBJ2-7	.	CASSKEVARASGGPRYEQYF	TGTGCCAGCAGCAAAGAGGTTGCCCGCGCCTCAGGAGGGCCACGCTACGAGCAGTACTTC
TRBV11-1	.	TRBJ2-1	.	CASSLTSDEQFF	TGTGCCAGCAGCTTAACGTCTGATGAGCAGTTCTTC